This T cell receptor (beta chain) was recovered during a study of blood T cell repertoires in COVID-19. Participants spanned ages roughly 18 to 95 years and resided in about two dozen US areas. Cohort assignment relied on participant-reported clinical history. V lost 7 bases, J lost 3 bases, and 11 bases stayed unmatched. The CDR3 is 15 residues long. Germline V lookup: CDR1 SGHRS, CDR2 YFSETQ. Sequencing was performed with immunoSEQ multiplex PCR; in TCRdb, only in-frame clones are kept and a portion is missing. The sample has approximately 250,000 clones; more than 70% are singletons. V usage is TRBV5-1 and J usage is TRBJ2-3, with TRBD2 matching 7 bases. Source material: PBMCs or T cells enriched from blood (not recorded which). The receptor comes from a woman aged 35 to 49 with acute COVID-19. CDR3 coding DNA: TGCGCCAGCTCCTCCGGAGCGGGGAAAACAGATACGCAGTATTTT. It yields the protein CASSSGAGKTDTQYF.